Sequencing of this TCR beta chain was carried out in a study of OX40 agonist ivuxolimab in advanced cancers. This table comes from immunoSEQ multiplex PCR, and its TCRdb copy is limited to in-frame clones, with some not included. Here the sample spans tens of thousands of clones, about nine tenths being singletons. Study-wide results and caveats: Among expanded peripheral T cells, antigen specificity went undetermined.

Concerning this clone: Its antigen remains unidentified.

With 4 bases removed from V and 3 bases from J, the gap between germline ends came to 13 bases. Germline V CDR1 and CDR2: SGHDN, FVKESK. The length of the CDR3 is 14 residues. This receptor was obtained from an adult with an advanced solid tumor such as melanoma, head and neck, liver or kidney cancer. The specimen was CD4+ or CD8+ T cells sorted from blood, collected in a trial of the OX40 agonist ivuxolimab. V and J are TRBV14 and TRBJ2-7; TRBD2 is a possible D gene (6 bases). The DNA for the CDR3 is TGTGCCAGCAGCCCCCACCGACTAGGCTACGAGCAGTACTTC. This encodes CASSPHRLGYEQYF.